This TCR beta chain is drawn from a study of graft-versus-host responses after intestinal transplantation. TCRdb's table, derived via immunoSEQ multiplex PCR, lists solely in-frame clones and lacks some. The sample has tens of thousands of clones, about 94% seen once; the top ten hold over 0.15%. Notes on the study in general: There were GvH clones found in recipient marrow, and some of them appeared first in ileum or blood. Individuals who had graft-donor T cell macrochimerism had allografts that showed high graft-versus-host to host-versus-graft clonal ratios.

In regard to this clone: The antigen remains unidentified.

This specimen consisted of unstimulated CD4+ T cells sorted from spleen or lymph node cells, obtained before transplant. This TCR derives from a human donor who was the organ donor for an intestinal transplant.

The CDR3 spells CASSPSQRGRDTEAFF. The CDR3 bases are TGTGCCAGCTCACCAAGTCAAAGAGGCCGGGACACTGAAGCTTTCTTT. The chain links TRBV18 to TRBJ1-1, with no clear D. Trimming left V 2 bases short and J 3 bases short, with 16 bases between. CDR1 and CDR2 from the germline V gene are KGHSH and LQKENI. There are 16 residues in the CDR3.